This entry describes one T cell receptor (beta chain). Its antigen is not identified. Sequencing used immunoSEQ multiplex PCR; TCRdb keeps in-frame clones, though not all of them. The repertoire includes 100,000 to 130,000 clones, around nine tenths of them detected once, and about 20% sits in the top ten. This sample is drawn from a study of T cell responses to AZD1222 COVID-19 vaccine. Study summary: Doses given second, at about 4 or about 12 weeks, were pooled. Broader study findings: Unmutated variant regions are reportedly the target of nearly half of TCRs that are spike-specific. Baseline antibody screening turned up just a handful of seropositive AZD1222 recipients. Spike-specific TCR breadth and depth grew following two AZD1222 doses.

The CDR3 has 14 amino acids. Germline V CDR1 and CDR2: SGHTA, FQGNSA. V shed 3 bases, J shed 8 bases, and the junction held 4 bases outside the gene matches. The receptor's source is an adult in good health. This specimen was peripheral blood, taken on day 0 of AZD1222 vaccination. The rearrangement uses TRBV7-2 and TRBJ1-4; TRBD1 matches at 9 bases. In DNA form, the CDR3 reads TGTGCCAGCAGCTTGAGACAGGGGGGAGAAAAACTGTTTTTT. Translated, it gives CASSLRQGGEKLFF.